What follows describes a single T cell receptor beta chain. Antigen: not known. Some clones are missing from TCRdb's copy, which holds only in-frame ones; the method was immunoSEQ multiplex PCR. The sample has approximately 100,000 clones, 91% seen once. The data stem from a study of T cell responses to AZD1222 COVID-19 vaccine. Study-wide findings and caveats: Mostly white British, mostly female donors; authors suggested clonal diversity may be underestimated. Spike-specific TCR repertoires showed rising breadth and depth after two AZD1222 doses. Baseline antibody screening turned up just a handful of seropositive AZD1222 recipients. Unmutated variant regions are reportedly the target of nearly half of TCRs that are spike-specific.

The V and J ends lost 0 bases and 6 bases respectively, with 9 bases between them. The CDR3 covers 14 residues. CDR1 MNHNY and CDR2 SVGAGI come from the germline V gene (reference sequence). The specimen was peripheral blood, collected on day 0 of AZD1222 vaccination. This TCR was sampled from an adult in good health. V is TRBV6-6 and J is TRBJ2-4, with a tentative D call TRBD1 (5 bases). The CDR3 DNA is TGTGCCAGCAGTTACTCGCCCCAGGGAAACATTCAGTACTTC. Its translation: CASSYSPQGNIQYF.